Reported below is one TCR beta chain. This clone was seen a single time. Its specific antigen is unknown. Base qualities are not at hand, and no much larger clone is one base apart. What this sample's time point label stands for: baseline before first vaccination. Vaccinee samples came from UK trials COV001 and COV002, including a single-blind randomized controlled phase 2/3 trial of AZD1222 (ChAdOx1 nCoV-19) in healthy adults. Trial participant PBMC samples were collected at day 0 and day 28 after the second dose for TCRbeta chain sequencing. These data belong to a study of T cell responses to AZD1222 COVID-19 vaccine (dated by TCRdb to the early 2020s). About the study as a whole: AZD1222 recipients given second doses at about 4 weeks or at about 12 weeks were pooled, since spike-specific TCR depth and breadth were not found to differ between the two schedules. Enrollment into the trials was organized by age into subgroups of 18-55, 56-69 and 70-plus years, and those subgroups contained around 150, 28 and 57 TCR-sequenced participants, respectively. TCR sequencing covered roughly 230 trial participants: 200 to 220 given two doses of AZD1222 and 26 given two doses of MenACWY control vaccine.

The research as a whole found: Conclusions about previously exposed vaccinees were limited because only six AZD1222 recipients were SARS-CoV-2 seropositive at baseline. Epitopes outside the regions mutated in the B.1.351 and B.1.1.7 variants were reportedly recognized by nearly half of the unique spike-specific TCRs. The 56-69-year group was small, and its depth increase did not reach significance, likely because of low power. The vaccine-associated CD4 TCRs covered the entire spike protein, and the dominant responses fell in regions 160-218 and 743-854. A significant rise in spike-specific TCR breadth and depth was observed after two AZD1222 doses relative to day 0 and relative to MenACWY recipients. Because no day 14 peak-response samples were available, the repertoires could be characterized only after the peak T cell response. Participants were mostly white British and included more females than males, and it was suggested by the authors that clonal diversity may have been underestimated.

V is cut by 4 bases and J by 1 base, and the space between the germline ends is 19 bases. The cysteine opens and the phenylalanine closes a CDR3 of 17 amino acids. The retained sequence is limited to the CDR3, 51 bases, with the frame set at the first base. Sequences LGHDT (CDR1) and YNNKEL (CDR2) are obtained from the germline V gene (reference sequence). The CDR3 regions of human TCRbeta chains were analyzed by immunosequencing. The original methods were these. TCRs in the repertoires were matched against a reference library of SARS-CoV-2-specific TCRs that had been generated with the MIRA antigen-specificity platform. Breadth meant the fraction of unique TCRs that were SARS-CoV-2-associated, whereas depth meant the fraction of total T cells that were SARS-CoV-2-associated. Each spike-specific TCR was assigned to its reactive spike region and to a CD4 or CD8 class using the MIRA data. Log10-transformed breadth and depth values were compared by one-way ANOVA with Sidak's multiple comparisons tests. The immuneACCESS repertoire file appears here via TCRdb, limited to in-frame rearrangements. These files lack a portion of the clones; in checked studies, under half of the deficit traces to unresolved V genes, and the cause of the others is not known. The V and J calls and clone size are taken from that table; D and trimming were inferred from the DNA. This sample comprises 140,000 to 150,000 clones, under 95% of them detected only once. The ten top clones hold 4% to 6% of the sample.

Sequencing used peripheral blood, obtained on day 0 of AZD1222 vaccination. The chain is encoded by TRBV3-1 (or the pseudogene TRBV3-2) joined to TRBJ1-2, with the D gene too uncertain to name. The sequence came from an adult in good health. The CDR3 is CASSRDEDGTYNYGYTF. The nucleotide sequence reads TGTGCCAGCAGCCGAGATGAGGACGGAACCTATAACTATGGCTACACCTTC.